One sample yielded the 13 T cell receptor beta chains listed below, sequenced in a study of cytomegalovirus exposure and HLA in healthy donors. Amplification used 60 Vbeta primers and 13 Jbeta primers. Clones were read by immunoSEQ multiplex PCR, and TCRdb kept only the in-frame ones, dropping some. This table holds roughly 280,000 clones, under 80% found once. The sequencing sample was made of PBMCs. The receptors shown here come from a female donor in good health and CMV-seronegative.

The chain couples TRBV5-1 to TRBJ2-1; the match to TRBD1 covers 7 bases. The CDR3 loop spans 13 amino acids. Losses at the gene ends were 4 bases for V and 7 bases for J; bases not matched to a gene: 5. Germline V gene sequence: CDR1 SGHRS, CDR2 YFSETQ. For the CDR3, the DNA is TGCGCCAGCAGCCCGGGACAGTGGAATGAGCAGTTCTTC. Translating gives CASSPGQWNEQFF.

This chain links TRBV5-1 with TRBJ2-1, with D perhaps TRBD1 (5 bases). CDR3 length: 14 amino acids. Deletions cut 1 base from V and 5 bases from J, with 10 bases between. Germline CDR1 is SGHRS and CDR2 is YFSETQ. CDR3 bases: TGCGCCAGCAGCTTGTTCAACAGGAACAATGAGCAGTTCTTC. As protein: CASSLFNRNNEQFF. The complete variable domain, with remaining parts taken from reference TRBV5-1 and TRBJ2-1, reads KAGVTQTPRYLIKTRGQQVTLSCSPISGHRSVSWYQQTPGQGLQFLFEYFSETQRNKGNFPGRFSGRQFSNSRSEMNVSTLELGDSALYLCASSLFNRNNEQFFGPGTRLTVL.

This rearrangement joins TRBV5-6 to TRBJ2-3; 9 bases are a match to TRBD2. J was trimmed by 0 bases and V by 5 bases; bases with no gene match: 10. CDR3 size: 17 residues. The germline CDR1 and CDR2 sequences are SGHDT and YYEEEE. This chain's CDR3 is CASSFRAGGPSTDTQYF. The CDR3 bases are TGTGCCAGCAGTTTTAGGGCGGGAGGGCCTAGCACAGATACGCAGTATTTT. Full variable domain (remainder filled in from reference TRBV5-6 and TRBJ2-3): DAGVTQSPTHLIKTRGQQVTLRCSPKSGHDTVSWYQQALGQGPQFIFQYYEEEERQRGNFPDRFSGHQFPNYSSELNVNALLLGDSALYLCASSFRAGGPSTDTQYFGPGTRLTVL.

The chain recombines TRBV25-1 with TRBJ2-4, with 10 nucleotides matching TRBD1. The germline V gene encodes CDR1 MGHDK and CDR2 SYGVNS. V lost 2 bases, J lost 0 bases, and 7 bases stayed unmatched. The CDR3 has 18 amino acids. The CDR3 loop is CASSETGQGMGAKNIQYF. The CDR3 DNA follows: TGTGCCAGCAGTGAAACGGGACAGGGGATGGGAGCCAAAAACATTCAGTACTTC.

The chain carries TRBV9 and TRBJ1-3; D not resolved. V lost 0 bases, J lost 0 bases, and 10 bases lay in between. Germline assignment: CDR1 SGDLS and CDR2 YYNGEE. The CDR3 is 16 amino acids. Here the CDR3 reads CASSVDGNPSGNTIYF. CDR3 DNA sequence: TGTGCCAGCAGCGTAGACGGGAATCCCTCTGGAAACACCATATATTTT.

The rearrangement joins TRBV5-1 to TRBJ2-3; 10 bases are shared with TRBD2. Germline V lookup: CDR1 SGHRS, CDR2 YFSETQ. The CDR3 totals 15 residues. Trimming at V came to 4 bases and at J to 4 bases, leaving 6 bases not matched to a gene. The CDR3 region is CASSQGTSEADTQYF. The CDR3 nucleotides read TGCGCCAGCAGCCAAGGGACTAGCGAAGCAGATACGCAGTATTTT.

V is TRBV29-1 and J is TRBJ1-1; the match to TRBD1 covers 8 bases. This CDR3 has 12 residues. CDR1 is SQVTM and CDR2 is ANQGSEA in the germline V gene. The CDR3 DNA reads TGCATAGGACAGGGCATGAACACTGAAGCTTTCTTT. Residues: CIGQGMNTEAFF.

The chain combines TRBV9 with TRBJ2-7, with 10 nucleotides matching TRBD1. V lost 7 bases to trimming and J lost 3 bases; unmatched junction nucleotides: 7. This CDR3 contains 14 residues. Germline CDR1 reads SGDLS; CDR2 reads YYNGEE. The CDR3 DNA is TGTGCCAGCCACCCCGGGACAGGGGACTACGAGCAGTACTTC. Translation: CASHPGTGDYEQYF.

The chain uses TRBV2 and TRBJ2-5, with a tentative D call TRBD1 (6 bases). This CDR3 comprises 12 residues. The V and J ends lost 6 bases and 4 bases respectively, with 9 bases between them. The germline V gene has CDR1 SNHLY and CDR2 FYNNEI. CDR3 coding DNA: TGTGCCAGCAGGATAGGGGGAGAGACCCAGTACTTC. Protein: CASRIGGETQYF.

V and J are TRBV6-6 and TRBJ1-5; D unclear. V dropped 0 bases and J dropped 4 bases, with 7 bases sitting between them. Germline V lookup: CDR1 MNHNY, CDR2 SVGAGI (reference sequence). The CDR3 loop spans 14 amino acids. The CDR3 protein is CASSYSTRNQPQHF. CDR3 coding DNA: TGTGCCAGCAGTTACTCGACGCGGAATCAGCCCCAGCATTTT.

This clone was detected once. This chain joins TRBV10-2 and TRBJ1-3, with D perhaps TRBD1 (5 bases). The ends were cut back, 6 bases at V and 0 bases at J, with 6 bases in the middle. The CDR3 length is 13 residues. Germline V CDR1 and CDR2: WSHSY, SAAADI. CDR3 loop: CASRDSSGNTIYF. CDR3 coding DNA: TGCGCCAGCAGAGACAGCTCTGGAAACACCATATATTTT.

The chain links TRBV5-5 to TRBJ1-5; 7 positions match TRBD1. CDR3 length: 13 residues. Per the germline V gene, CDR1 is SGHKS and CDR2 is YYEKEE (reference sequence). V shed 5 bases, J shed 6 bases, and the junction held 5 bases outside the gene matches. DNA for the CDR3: TGTGCCAGCAGTTTGACAGGGAGTCAGCCCCAGCATTTT. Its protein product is CASSLTGSQPQHF. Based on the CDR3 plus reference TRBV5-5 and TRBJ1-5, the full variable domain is DAGVTQSPTHLIKTRGQQVTLRCSPISGHKSVSWYQQVLGQGPQFIFQYYEKEERGRGNFPDRFSARQFPNYSSELNVNALLLGDSALYLCASSLTGSQPQHFGDGTRLSIL.

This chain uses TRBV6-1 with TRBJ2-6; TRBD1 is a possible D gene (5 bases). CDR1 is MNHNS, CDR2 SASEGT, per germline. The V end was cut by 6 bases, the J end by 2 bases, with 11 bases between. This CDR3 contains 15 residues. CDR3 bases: TGTGCCAGCAGGATGCGACAGCCTGGGGCCAACGTCCTGACTTTC. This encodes CASRMRQPGANVLTF.